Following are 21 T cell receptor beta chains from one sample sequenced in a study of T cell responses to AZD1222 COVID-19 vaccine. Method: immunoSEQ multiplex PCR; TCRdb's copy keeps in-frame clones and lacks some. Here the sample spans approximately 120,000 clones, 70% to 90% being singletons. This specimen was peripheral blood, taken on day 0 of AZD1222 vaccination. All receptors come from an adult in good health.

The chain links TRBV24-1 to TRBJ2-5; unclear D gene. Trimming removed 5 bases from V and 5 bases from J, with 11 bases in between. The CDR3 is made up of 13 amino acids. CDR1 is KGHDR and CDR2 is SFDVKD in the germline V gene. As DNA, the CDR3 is TGTGCCACCAGTGTTAGTTTCTTGGAGACCCAGTACTTC. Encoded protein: CATSVSFLETQYF.

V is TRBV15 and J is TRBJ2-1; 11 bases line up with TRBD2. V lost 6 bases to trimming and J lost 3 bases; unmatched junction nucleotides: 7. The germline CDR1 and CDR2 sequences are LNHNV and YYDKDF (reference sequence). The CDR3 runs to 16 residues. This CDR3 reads CATSPLAGGGYNEQFF. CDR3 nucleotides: TGTGCCACCAGTCCCCTAGCGGGAGGCGGCTACAATGAGCAGTTCTTC.

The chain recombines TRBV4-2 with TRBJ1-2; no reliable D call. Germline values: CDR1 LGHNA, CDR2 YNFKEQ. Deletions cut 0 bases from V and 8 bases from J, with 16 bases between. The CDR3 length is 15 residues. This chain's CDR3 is CASSQDRTAPWGYTF. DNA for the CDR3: TGTGCCAGCAGCCAAGATCGCACAGCCCCTTGGGGCTACACCTTC.

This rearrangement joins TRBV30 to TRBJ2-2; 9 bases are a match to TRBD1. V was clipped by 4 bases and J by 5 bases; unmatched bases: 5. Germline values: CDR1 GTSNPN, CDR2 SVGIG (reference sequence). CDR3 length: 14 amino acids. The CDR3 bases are TGTGCCTGGAAGGGGACAGGGATGACCGGGGAGCTGTTTTTT. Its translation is CAWKGTGMTGELFF.

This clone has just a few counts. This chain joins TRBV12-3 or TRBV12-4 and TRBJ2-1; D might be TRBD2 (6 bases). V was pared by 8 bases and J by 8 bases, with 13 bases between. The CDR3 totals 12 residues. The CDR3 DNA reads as TGTGCCAGCCGGGGGTCCTGGGATGAGCAGTTCTTC. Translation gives CASRGSWDEQFF.

CDR3 loop: CAWRLAGSTDTQYF. The DNA for the CDR3 is TGTGCCTGGAGACTAGCGGGTAGCACAGATACGCAGTATTTT. The chain combines TRBV30 with TRBJ2-3; 9 nucleotides match TRBD2. This CDR3 is 14 amino acids long. Trimming cost V 3 bases and J 0 bases; bases outside gene matches: 1. Germline CDR1 is GTSNPN and CDR2 is SVGIG (reference sequence).

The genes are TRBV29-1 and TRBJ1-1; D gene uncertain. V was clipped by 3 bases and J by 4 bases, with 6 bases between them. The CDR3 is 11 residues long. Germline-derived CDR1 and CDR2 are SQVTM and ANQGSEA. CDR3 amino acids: CSVDSGTEAFF. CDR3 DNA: TGCAGCGTTGATAGTGGCACTGAAGCTTTCTTT.

CDR3 sequence reads: CASSQWGVDEKLFF. CDR3 DNA sequence: TGCGCCAGCAGCCAATGGGGAGTTGATGAAAAACTGTTTTTT. V gene TRBV4-1 combines with J gene TRBJ1-4, with unresolved D. Germline-derived CDR1 and CDR2 are MGHRA and YSYEKL. CDR3 length equals 14 residues. V was shortened by 2 bases and J by 6 bases, with 10 bases between the two germline ends.

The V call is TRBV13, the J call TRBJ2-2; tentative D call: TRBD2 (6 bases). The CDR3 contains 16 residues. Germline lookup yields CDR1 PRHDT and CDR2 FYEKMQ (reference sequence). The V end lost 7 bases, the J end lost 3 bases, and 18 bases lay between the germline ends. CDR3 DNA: TGTGCCAGCACCCGGGGGACGCAGGCAGACACCGGGGAGCTGTTTTTT. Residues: CASTRGTQADTGELFF. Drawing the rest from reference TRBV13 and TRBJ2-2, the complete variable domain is AAGVIQSPRHLIKEKRETATLKCYPIPRHDTVYWYQQGPGQDPQFLISFYEKMQSDKGSIPDRFSAQQFSDYHSELNMSSLELGDSALYFCASTRGTQADTGELFFGEGSRLTVL.

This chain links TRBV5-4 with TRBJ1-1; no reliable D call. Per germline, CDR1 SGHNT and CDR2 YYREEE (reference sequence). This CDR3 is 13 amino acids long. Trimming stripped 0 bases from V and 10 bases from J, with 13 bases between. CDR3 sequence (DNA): TGTGCCAGCAGCTTGGTTCCCGGGGATGTAGCTTTCTTT. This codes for CASSLVPGDVAFF.

This CDR3 is CASSPLTTSGGYEQYF. In DNA, the CDR3 is TGCGCCAGCAGCCCACTGACGACTAGCGGGGGCTACGAGCAGTACTTC. V is TRBV4-1 and J is TRBJ2-7, with TRBD2 matching 12 bases. The germline gives CDR1 MGHRA, CDR2 YSYEKL. Unmatched junction bases numbered 7, after V lost 4 bases and J lost 3 bases. This CDR3 spans 16 amino acids.

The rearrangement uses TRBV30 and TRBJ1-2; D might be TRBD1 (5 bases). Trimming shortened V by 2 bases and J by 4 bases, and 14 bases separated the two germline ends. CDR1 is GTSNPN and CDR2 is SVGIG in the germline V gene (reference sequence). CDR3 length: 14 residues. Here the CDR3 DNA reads TGTGCCTGGAGTCTGGGGCCCACCGGCTATGGCTACACCTTC. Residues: CAWSLGPTGYGYTF.

The DNA for the CDR3 is TGTGCCAGCAGCTTGGAGGGCAGACCAAATTCACCCCTCCACTTT. This codes for CASSLEGRPNSPLHF. This sequence joins TRBV5-6 and TRBJ1-6; D ambiguous. This CDR3 has 15 residues. Germline CDR1 SGHDT, CDR2 YYEEEE. Trimming stripped 0 bases from V and 7 bases from J, with 11 bases between.

This chain's CDR3 is CASSSGQQETQYF. In DNA, the CDR3 is TGTGCCAGCAGTTCCGGACAGCAAGAGACCCAGTACTTC. The chain couples TRBV7-8 to TRBJ2-5; D perhaps matches TRBD1 (6 bases). The CDR3 loop spans 13 amino acids. The V gene lost 6 bases and the J gene lost 2 bases, with 10 bases spanning the gap. Looked up from germline, CDR1 is SGHVS and CDR2 is FQNEAQ. The entire variable domain, with the rest obtained from reference TRBV7-8 and TRBJ2-5, is as follows: GAGVSQSPRYKVAKRGQDVALRCDPISGHVSLFWYQQALGQGPEFLTYFQNEAQLDKSGLPSDRFFAERPEGSVSTLKIQRTQQEDSAVYLCASSSGQQETQYFGPGTRLLVL.

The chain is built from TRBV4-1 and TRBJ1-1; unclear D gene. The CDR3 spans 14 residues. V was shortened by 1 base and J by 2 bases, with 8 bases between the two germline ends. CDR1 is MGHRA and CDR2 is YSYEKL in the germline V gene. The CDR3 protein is CASSQVRTNTEAFF. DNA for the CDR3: TGCGCCAGCAGCCAAGTAAGAACTAACACTGAAGCTTTCTTT.

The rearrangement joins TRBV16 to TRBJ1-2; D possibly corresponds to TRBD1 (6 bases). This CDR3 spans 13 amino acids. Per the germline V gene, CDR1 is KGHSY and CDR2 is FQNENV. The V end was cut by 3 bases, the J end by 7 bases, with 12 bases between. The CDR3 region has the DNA TGTGCCAGCAGCCACGAGGGGGTGCCTGGCTACACCTTC. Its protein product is CASSHEGVPGYTF.

CDR3 nucleotide sequence: TGCAGCGTTCAAACAGGGCAAGAGACCCAGTACTTC. The encoded protein is CSVQTGQETQYF. The rearrangement links TRBV29-1 to TRBJ2-5, with D possibly matching TRBD1 (6 bases). Germline-derived CDR1 and CDR2 are SQVTM and ANQGSEA. Trimming stripped 5 bases from V and 2 bases from J, with 9 bases between. This CDR3 has 12 residues.

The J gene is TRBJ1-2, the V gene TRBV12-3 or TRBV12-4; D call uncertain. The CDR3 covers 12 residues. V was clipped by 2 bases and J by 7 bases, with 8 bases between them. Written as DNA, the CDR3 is TGTGCCAGCAGTTTATCCCCAGGTGGCTACACCTTC. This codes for CASSLSPGGYTF.

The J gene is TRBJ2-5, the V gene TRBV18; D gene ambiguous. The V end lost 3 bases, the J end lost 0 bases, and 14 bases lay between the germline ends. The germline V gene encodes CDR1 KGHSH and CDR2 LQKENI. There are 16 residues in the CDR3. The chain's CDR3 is CASSPFLTVYQETQYF. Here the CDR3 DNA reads TGTGCCAGCTCACCTTTCTTGACGGTTTACCAAGAGACCCAGTACTTC.

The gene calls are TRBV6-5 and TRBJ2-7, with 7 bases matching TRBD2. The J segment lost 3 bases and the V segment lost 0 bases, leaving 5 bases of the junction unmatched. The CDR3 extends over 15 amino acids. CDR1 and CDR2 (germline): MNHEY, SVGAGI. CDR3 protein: CASSYSRWGGYEQYF. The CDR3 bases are TGTGCCAGCAGTTACTCGAGGTGGGGGGGCTACGAGCAGTACTTC.

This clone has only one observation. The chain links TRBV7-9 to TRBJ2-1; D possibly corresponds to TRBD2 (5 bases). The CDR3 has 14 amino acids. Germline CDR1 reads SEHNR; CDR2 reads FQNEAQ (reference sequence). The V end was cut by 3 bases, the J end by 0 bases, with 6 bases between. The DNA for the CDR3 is TGTGCCAGCAGCTTTGGGAGCTCCTACAATGAGCAGTTCTTC. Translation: CASSFGSSYNEQFF.